This entry features one T cell receptor (beta chain) sequence. After removal of 1 base from V and 2 bases from J, the junction contained 9 bases not matched to a gene. From germline, CDR1 is SGHVS and CDR2 FNYEAQ. The CDR3 is 17 residues long. The PCR was carried out with 60 Vbeta primers and 13 Jbeta primers. The repertoire was sequenced with immunoSEQ multiplex PCR; TCRdb's copy has only in-frame clones and lacks some. The table records about 160,000 clones, around 82% of them present only once. The data are from a study of cytomegalovirus exposure and HLA in healthy donors. The chain employs TRBV7-6 and TRBJ1-2; TRBD1 matches 8 bases. This TCR was recovered from a man in his thirties or forties in good health and CMV-seronegative. Source material: PBMCs. CDR3 DNA: TGTGCCAGCAGCTTAGTCTTGGGGGACAGGACAAACTATGGCTACACCTTC. Protein sequence: CASSLVLGDRTNYGYTF.